The TCR beta chain under discussion was sequenced for a study of beta chain features in type 1 diabetes. Looking at the study overall: Sorted cells, approximately 110,000,000 in number, were examined across all samples.

Between the trimmed V and J ends, which lost 1 base and 7 bases, there was a span of 10 bases. CDR3 length: 13 residues. Germline loops: CDR1 LNHNV, CDR2 YYDKDF (reference sequence). There was one heparinised blood draw per donor, averaging roughly 0.12 L. Study findings and constraints: Shorter TCRB CDR3s, moderately but significantly so, marked every one of the four CD4+ subsets in Type 1 diabetes patients. Because the template was cDNA, high-expressing cells might be over-represented.

Reverse transcribing all isolated RNA meant expressed TCRB transcripts were sequenced. Libraries were prepared by immunoSEQ multiplex PCR; TCRdb keeps only in-frame clonotypes and omits some of them. The sample shows under 200,000 clones, about 8.1% of them seen only once. As concerns this clone: Its cognate antigen is unknown.

This receptor was identified in a young woman with type 1 diabetes. The rearrangement joins TRBV15 to TRBJ1-2; weak D call: TRBD1 (5 bases). Material: central memory CD4+ T cells from blood. Here the CDR3 DNA reads TGTGCCACCAGCAGAGTTGGGGGGTTTGGCTACACCTTC. Its protein product is CATSRVGGFGYTF.